Below are 8 T cell receptor beta chains sequenced from a single sample in a study of cytomegalovirus exposure and HLA in healthy donors (dated by TCRdb to 2017 to 2019). Library preparation was by the immunoSEQ multiplex PCR assay. For the multiplex PCR, a mixture combining 60 forward primers for TCR Vbeta segments and 13 reverse primers for TCR Jbeta segments was used. TCRdb stores this immuneACCESS table with in-frame sequences only. Part of the clones is absent; in the studies checked, under half of the shortfall reflects unresolved V genes, and no reason is known for the rest. The sample table holds about 190,000 clones, of which roughly four fifths were seen once. The biggest ten clones account for 3.1% of the sample. Sequenced sample: PBMCs. Receptors were obtained from a woman aged 30 to 39 in good health and CMV-seropositive.

The gene calls are TRBV19 and TRBJ2-7, with TRBD2 matching over 9 bases. With 6 bases clipped from V and 0 bases from J, the junction kept 6 bases outside the gene matches. Germline loops: CDR1 LNHDA, CDR2 SQIVND (reference sequence). The CDR3 has 15 residues. The CDR3 sequence: CASRPLAGSSYEQYF. CDR3 DNA: TGTGCCAGTAGACCACTAGCGGGTAGCTCCTACGAGCAGTACTTC.

Comment on this clone: The junction and the germline gene differ at one end; a read error may be behind it. This same CDR3 is encoded by further DNA sequences in the sample. The rearrangement joins TRBV27 to TRBJ2-7; D possibly corresponds to TRBD1 (5 bases). Looked up from germline, CDR1 is MNHEY and CDR2 is SMNVEV (reference sequence). CDR3 length: 14 amino acids. The CDR3 sequence is CASGISAGPYEQYF. The CDR3 DNA sequence: TGTGCCAGCGGAATTTCGGCAGGGCCCTACGAACAGTACTTC.

The rearrangement joins TRBV5-1 to TRBJ2-7, with 10 bases matching TRBD2. Per the germline V gene, CDR1 is SGHRS and CDR2 is YFSETQ. This CDR3 spans 15 amino acids. The V and J ends lost 6 bases and 0 bases, in that order; junction bases with no gene match: 6. This chain's CDR3 is CASTFASGSSYEQYF. In nucleotides, the CDR3 is TGCGCCAGCACCTTCGCTAGCGGGAGCTCCTACGAGCAGTACTTC.

The rearrangement uses TRBV19 and TRBJ1-1; possibly TRBD1 for D (6 bases). The CDR3 sequence is 14 residues long. The germline CDR1 and CDR2 sequences are LNHDA and SQIVND (reference sequence). With 5 bases removed from V and 1 base from J, the gap between germline ends came to 11 bases. CDR3 amino acids: CASSSRGENTEAFF. The CDR3 nucleotides read TGTGCCAGTAGTTCCAGGGGAGAGAACACTGAAGCTTTCTTT.

A few counts support this clone. The chain recombines TRBV29-1 with TRBJ1-2; maybe TRBD1 (5 bases). The CDR3 has 12 residues. Deletions cut 3 bases from V and 4 bases from J, with 9 bases between. Germline loops: CDR1 SQVTM, CDR2 ANQGSEA. The DNA for the CDR3 is TGCAGCGTTGACACAGGTCCCTATGGCTACACCTTC. It codes for CSVDTGPYGYTF.

The rearrangement links TRBV6-6 to TRBJ2-1; 11 positions match TRBD1. The trim removed 5 bases at V and 8 bases at J, leaving 8 bases unmatched. The CDR3 consists of 15 residues. Germline lookup yields CDR1 MNHNY and CDR2 SVGAGI (reference sequence). CDR3 sequence: CASSRGQGVVDEQFF. The CDR3 DNA reads as TGTGCCAGCAGTAGGGGACAGGGGGTAGTCGATGAGCAGTTCTTC.

The rearrangement links TRBV6-5 to TRBJ1-1; TRBD1 is a possible D gene (6 bases). Germline CDR1 MNHEY, CDR2 SVGAGI. Trimming removed 0 bases from V and 7 bases from J, with 12 bases in between. The CDR3 has 14 amino acids. Here the CDR3 DNA reads TGTGCCAGCAGTTACTCTTCAGGGGCCGGTGAAGCTTTCTTT. This gives the protein CASSYSSGAGEAFF.

This sequence joins TRBV7-6 and TRBJ1-1, with 8 nucleotides matching TRBD1. V was pared by 4 bases and J by 1 base, with 8 bases of the junction left unmatched. The CDR3 spans 16 residues. Germline values: CDR1 SGHVS, CDR2 FNYEAQ. The CDR3 sequence: CASSSGRTGTNTEAFF. CDR3 coding DNA: TGTGCCAGCAGCTCAGGGCGGACAGGGACGAACACTGAAGCTTTCTTT.